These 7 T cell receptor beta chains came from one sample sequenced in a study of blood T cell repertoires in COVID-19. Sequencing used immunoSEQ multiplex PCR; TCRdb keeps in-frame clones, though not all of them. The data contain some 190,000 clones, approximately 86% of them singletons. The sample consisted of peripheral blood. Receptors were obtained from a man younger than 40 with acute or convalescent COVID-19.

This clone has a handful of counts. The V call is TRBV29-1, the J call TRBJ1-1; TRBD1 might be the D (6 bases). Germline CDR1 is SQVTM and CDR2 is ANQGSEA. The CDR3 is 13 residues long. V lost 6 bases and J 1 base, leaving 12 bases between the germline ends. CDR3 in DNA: TGCAGCGTCCGGGGACACCCGAACACTGAAGCTTTCTTT. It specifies CSVRGHPNTEAFF.

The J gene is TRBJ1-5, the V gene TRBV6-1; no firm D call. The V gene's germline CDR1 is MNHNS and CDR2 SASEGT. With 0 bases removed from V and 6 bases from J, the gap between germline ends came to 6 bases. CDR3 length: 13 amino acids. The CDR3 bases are TGTGCCAGCAGTGAAGCGTTCAGTCAGCCCCAGCATTTT. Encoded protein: CASSEAFSQPQHF.

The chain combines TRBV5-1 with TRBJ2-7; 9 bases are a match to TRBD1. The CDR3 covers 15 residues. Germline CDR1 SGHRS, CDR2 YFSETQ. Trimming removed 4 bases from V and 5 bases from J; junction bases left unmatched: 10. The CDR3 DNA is TGCGCCAGCAGCCGCGTAGGGACAGGGTCCCACGAGCAGTACTTC. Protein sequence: CASSRVGTGSHEQYF.

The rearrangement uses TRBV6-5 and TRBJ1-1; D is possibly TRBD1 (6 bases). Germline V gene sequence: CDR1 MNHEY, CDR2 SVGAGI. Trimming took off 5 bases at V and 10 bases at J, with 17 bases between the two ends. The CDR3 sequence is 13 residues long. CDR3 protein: CASSPQGPRGAFF. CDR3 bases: TGTGCCAGCAGTCCCCAGGGGCCTAGGGGAGCTTTCTTT.

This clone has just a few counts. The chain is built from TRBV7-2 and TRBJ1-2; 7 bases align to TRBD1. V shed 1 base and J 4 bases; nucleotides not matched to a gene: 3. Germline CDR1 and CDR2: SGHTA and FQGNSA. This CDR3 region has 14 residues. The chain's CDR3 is CASSLEAGGYGYTF. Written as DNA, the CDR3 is TGTGCCAGCAGCTTAGAAGCAGGGGGCTATGGCTACACCTTC.

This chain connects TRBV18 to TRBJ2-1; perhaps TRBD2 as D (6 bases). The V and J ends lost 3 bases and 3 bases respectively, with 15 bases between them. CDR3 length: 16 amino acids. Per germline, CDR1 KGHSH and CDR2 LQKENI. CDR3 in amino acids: CASSPSFLANYNEQFF. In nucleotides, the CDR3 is TGTGCCAGCTCACCGAGCTTCCTAGCGAACTACAATGAGCAGTTCTTC.

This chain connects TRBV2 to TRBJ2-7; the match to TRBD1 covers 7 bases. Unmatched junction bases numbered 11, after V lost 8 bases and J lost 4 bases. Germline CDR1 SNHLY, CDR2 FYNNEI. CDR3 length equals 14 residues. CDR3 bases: TGTGCCAGCTGCCAACAGGGGAAGGGGTACGAGCAGTACTTC. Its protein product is CASCQQGKGYEQYF.